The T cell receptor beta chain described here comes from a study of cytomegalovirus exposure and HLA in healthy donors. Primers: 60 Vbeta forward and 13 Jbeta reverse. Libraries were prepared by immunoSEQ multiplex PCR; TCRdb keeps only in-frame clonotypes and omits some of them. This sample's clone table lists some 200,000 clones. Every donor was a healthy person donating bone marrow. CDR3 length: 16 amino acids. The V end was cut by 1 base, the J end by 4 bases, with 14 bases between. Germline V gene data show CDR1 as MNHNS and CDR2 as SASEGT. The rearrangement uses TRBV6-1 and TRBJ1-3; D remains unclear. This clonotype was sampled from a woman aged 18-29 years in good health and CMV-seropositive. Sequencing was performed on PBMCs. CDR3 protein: CASSEVRGLYGNTIYF. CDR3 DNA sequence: TGTGCCAGCAGTGAAGTTCGGGGTTTGTACGGAAACACCATATATTTT.